The next 26 T cell receptor beta chains were all read from a single sample in a study of blood T cell repertoires in COVID-19. Clones were sequenced by immunoSEQ multiplex PCR, and TCRdb holds only the in-frame ones, with some missing. The sample has about 200,000 clones; more than 70% are singletons. Sequences were obtained from PBMCs or T cells enriched from blood (not recorded which). The receptors originated from a woman between 18 and 29 years old who had recovered from COVID-19.

The V gene is TRBV5-5, the J gene TRBJ1-1; 7 nucleotides match TRBD1. V was pared by 2 bases and J by 3 bases, with 7 bases of the junction left unmatched. Germline CDR1 and CDR2: SGHKS and YYEKEE (reference sequence). CDR3 length: 15 amino acids. CDR3 region: CASSLWGQGDTEAFF. In DNA, the CDR3 is TGTGCCAGCAGCTTATGGGGGCAGGGGGACACTGAAGCTTTCTTT.

Many counts were recorded for this clone. The chain combines TRBV5-1 with TRBJ1-1; the D gene is possibly TRBD1 (5 bases). Trimming shortened V by 0 bases and J by 4 bases, and 10 bases separated the two germline ends. CDR3 length equals 14 residues. Looked up from germline, CDR1 is SGHRS and CDR2 is YFSETQ. The CDR3 region has the DNA TGCGCCAGCAGCTTGGTGGCGGGGGGCACTGAAGCTTTCTTT. Encoded protein: CASSLVAGGTEAFF.

The chain combines TRBV4-1 with TRBJ2-5, with TRBD1 as a possible D gene (5 bases). The CDR3 is 16 amino acids. Germline CDR1 MGHRA, CDR2 YSYEKL. Between the trimmed V and J ends, which lost 0 bases and 6 bases, there was a span of 17 bases. The CDR3 region is CASSQEWQGGRQTQYF. The CDR3, as DNA: TGCGCCAGCAGCCAAGAATGGCAGGGTGGTAGGCAGACCCAGTACTTC.

The chain recombines TRBV19 with TRBJ1-3, with D uncertain. The length of the CDR3 is 13 residues. Germline-derived CDR1 and CDR2 are LNHDA and SQIVND (reference sequence). With 5 bases removed from V and 1 base from J, the gap between germline ends came to 6 bases. CDR3 amino acids: CASSASSGNTIYF. The CDR3 DNA follows: TGTGCCAGTAGTGCTAGTTCTGGAAACACCATATATTTT.

The sample holds one count of this clone. V and J are TRBV29-1 and TRBJ2-7; no firm D call. V was clipped by 6 bases and J by 0 bases, with 6 bases between them. There are 11 residues in the CDR3. The germline gives CDR1 SQVTM, CDR2 ANQGSEA. The CDR3 here is CSVVLSYEQYF. Written as DNA, the CDR3 is TGCAGCGTCGTCCTCTCCTACGAGCAGTACTTC.

The gene calls are TRBV7-2 and TRBJ1-5; 7 bases map to TRBD1. The length of the CDR3 is 13 residues. V was pared by 6 bases and J by 7 bases, with 6 bases of the junction left unmatched. Germline V gives CDR1 SGHTA, CDR2 FQGNSA. The CDR3 region has the DNA TGTGCCAGCAGTAAACAGGGGAAACAGCCCCAGCATTTT. Its protein is CASSKQGKQPQHF.

The chain is built from TRBV6-5 and TRBJ1-4; TRBD1 agrees at 7 bases. V lost 7 bases and J lost 0; bases outside the gene matches: 5. This CDR3 comprises 15 residues. From germline, CDR1 is MNHEY and CDR2 SVGAGI. The CDR3 loop is CASMDRFATNEKLFF. In DNA form, the CDR3 reads TGTGCCAGCATGGACAGGTTCGCAACTAATGAAAAACTGTTTTTT.

This clone was detected only a few times. The chain combines TRBV19 with TRBJ2-1; D might be TRBD2 (5 bases). With 5 bases removed from V and 0 bases from J, the gap between germline ends came to 8 bases. Germline assignment: CDR1 LNHDA and CDR2 SQIVND (reference sequence). The CDR3 spans 14 residues. The CDR3: CASSGSSSYNEQFF. CDR3 nucleotide sequence: TGTGCCAGTAGTGGGAGTAGCTCCTACAATGAGCAGTTCTTC.

The J gene is TRBJ2-7, the V gene TRBV28, with D tentatively TRBD1 (6 bases). V lost 2 bases and J lost 7, with 15 bases in between. This CDR3 comprises 14 residues. Germline V lookup: CDR1 MDHEN, CDR2 SYDVKM. Here the CDR3 reads CASSLPQGPREQYF. In nucleotides, the CDR3 is TGTGCCAGCAGTTTACCACAGGGACCGAGGGAGCAGTACTTC.

This clone was seen more than once but under ten times. This sequence joins TRBV7-8 and TRBJ1-2; TRBD1 might be the D (6 bases). This CDR3 spans 12 amino acids. Germline V CDR1 and CDR2: SGHVS, FQNEAQ. Deletions cut 5 bases from V and 5 bases from J, with 9 bases between. In DNA form, the CDR3 reads TGTGCCAGCAGCGAAACAGGGTATGGCTACACCTTC. Translating gives CASSETGYGYTF.

This clone was found a few times. J is TRBJ1-2 and V is TRBV20-1; the D gene is possibly TRBD1 (6 bases). The CDR3 extends over 11 amino acids. CDR1 is DFQATT and CDR2 is SNEGSKA in the germline V gene (reference sequence). V lost 2 bases and J lost 6, with 7 bases in between. CDR3 sequence (DNA): TGCAGTGCTAGACAGGGGAATGGCTACACCTTC. Amino acid sequence: CSARQGNGYTF.

The chain joins TRBV6-5 to TRBJ2-7, with 10 bases aligning to TRBD1. The ends lost 8 bases at V and 5 bases at J; junction bases unmatched: 9. This CDR3 region has 14 residues. Germline CDR1 and CDR2: MNHEY and SVGAGI. Here the CDR3 DNA reads TGTGCCAGCCAAATGACAGGGGGCTCGAACGAGCAGTACTTC. It is translated as CASQMTGGSNEQYF.

CDR3 loop: CAWSPPLGYNEQFF. The DNA for the CDR3 is TGTGCCTGGAGTCCGCCCCTAGGTTACAATGAGCAGTTCTTC. This rearrangement joins TRBV30 to TRBJ2-1; D uncertain. Germline V gives CDR1 GTSNPN, CDR2 SVGIG (reference sequence). V lost 2 bases to trimming and J lost 4 bases, with 12 bases between them. The CDR3 spans 14 residues.

The rearrangement links TRBV7-9 to TRBJ2-2, with D perhaps matching TRBD1 (5 bases). The germline CDR1 and CDR2 sequences are SEHNR and FQNEAQ (reference sequence). This CDR3 has 15 residues. Trimming removed 5 bases at V and 1 base at J, with 11 bases between. The CDR3 bases are TGTGCCAGCAGCGCACAAGGACAGAACACCGGGGAGCTGTTTTTT. The encoded protein is CASSAQGQNTGELFF.

J is TRBJ1-2 and V is TRBV2, with unresolved D. This CDR3 spans 12 amino acids. V gave up 1 base and J gave up 5 bases, with 5 bases separating them. Germline assignment: CDR1 SNHLY and CDR2 FYNNEI. The CDR3 coding sequence is TGTGCCAGCAGTGAAGTATCGTATGGCTACACCTTC. Its protein is CASSEVSYGYTF.

V usage is TRBV5-6 and J usage is TRBJ1-1, with TRBD1 as a possible D gene (5 bases). The CDR3 is made up of 14 amino acids. The V end lost 5 bases, the J end lost 10 bases, and 21 bases lay between the germline ends. Germline V gene lookup returns CDR1 SGHDT and CDR2 YYEEEE. The CDR3 spells CASSPDQGPGGAFF. The CDR3 DNA reads TGTGCCAGCAGTCCGGACCAGGGTCCGGGGGGAGCTTTCTTT.

The chain uses TRBV5-1 and TRBJ1-4, with TRBD1 matching 10 bases. Germline lookup yields CDR1 SGHRS and CDR2 YFSETQ. The CDR3 contains 15 residues. V lost 0 bases to trimming and J lost 8 bases; unmatched junction nucleotides: 4. This chain's CDR3 is CASSLEGQGSEKLFF. The CDR3 nucleotides are TGCGCCAGCAGCTTGGAGGGACAGGGGAGCGAAAAACTGTTTTTT.

The V gene is TRBV7-9, the J gene TRBJ2-7, with 8 bases fitting TRBD1. Unmatched junction bases numbered 5, after V lost 5 bases and J lost 2 bases. CDR3 size: 14 residues. Germline CDR1 reads SEHNR; CDR2 reads FQNEAQ (reference sequence). This CDR3 reads CASSLDRGAYEQYF. CDR3 nucleotides: TGTGCCAGCAGCCTCGACAGGGGAGCCTACGAGCAGTACTTC.

This sequence joins TRBV7-6 and TRBJ2-5, with 7 bases fitting TRBD1. The CDR3 is made up of 14 amino acids. The ends lost 5 bases at V and 1 base at J; junction bases unmatched: 4. CDR1 is SGHVS, CDR2 FNYEAQ, per germline. The CDR3 sequence: CASSLGTVQETQYF. In nucleotides, the CDR3 is TGTGCCAGCAGCCTTGGGACAGTCCAAGAGACCCAGTACTTC.

This chain uses TRBV5-1 with TRBJ2-3; weak D call: TRBD1 (5 bases). Deletions cut 2 bases from V and 0 bases from J, with 13 bases between. Germline V gives CDR1 SGHRS, CDR2 YFSETQ. CDR3 length: 16 residues. CDR3 coding DNA: TGCGCCAGCAGCTTAGGGGCTTTCACTAGCACAGATACGCAGTATTTT. It translates to CASSLGAFTSTDTQYF. The full variable domain, in which reference TRBV5-1 and TRBJ2-3 provide the parts outside the CDR3, is KAGVTQTPRYLIKTRGQQVTLSCSPISGHRSVSWYQQTPGQGLQFLFEYFSETQRNKGNFPGRFSGRQFSNSRSEMNVSTLELGDSALYLCASSLGAFTSTDTQYFGPGTRLTVL.

This chain joins TRBV3-1 (or the pseudogene TRBV3-2) and TRBJ1-6; D possibly corresponds to TRBD1 (6 bases). Germline lookup yields CDR1 LGHDT and CDR2 YNNKEL (reference sequence). The CDR3 has 15 amino acids. V shed 0 bases and J shed 10 bases, with 13 bases lying between them. The CDR3 is CASSQDRFRGSPLHF. The CDR3 nucleotides read TGTGCCAGCAGCCAAGATCGTTTTAGGGGGTCACCCCTCCACTTT.

In its sample, this clone was seen once. This sequence joins TRBV6-5 and TRBJ2-7; possible D gene TRBD1, 5 bases. Looked up from germline, CDR1 is MNHEY and CDR2 is SVGAGI. CDR3 length: 16 residues. Trimming cost V 2 bases and J 2 bases, with 16 bases left between them. CDR3 nucleotide sequence: TGTGCCAGCAGTTACGATATAACAGGTTTCGCCTACGAGCAGTACTTC. This sequence encodes CASSYDITGFAYEQYF.

The chain couples TRBV28 to TRBJ1-6; the D is unclear. This CDR3 contains 19 residues. The germline gives CDR1 MDHEN, CDR2 SYDVKM. The V and J ends lost 6 bases and 0 bases respectively, with 21 bases between them. CDR3 coding DNA: TGTGCCAGCAGGACTGTTTTACGATCCCTAAGCTCCTATAATTCACCCCTCCACTTT. This codes for CASRTVLRSLSSYNSPLHF.

This chain connects TRBV30 to TRBJ1-6; 9 bases fit TRBD1. V lost 3 bases, J lost 6 bases, and 12 bases stayed unmatched. Germline values: CDR1 GTSNPN, CDR2 SVGIG (reference sequence). The CDR3 is 17 amino acids. The DNA for the CDR3 is TGTGCCTGGAGATCCCCCTCGGGGACAGGGCGTAATTCACCCCTCCACTTT. Protein sequence: CAWRSPSGTGRNSPLHF.

The DNA of the CDR3 is TGTGCCAGCAGCTTAGCCGGGGTTGAAAAACTGTTTTTT. It is translated as CASSLAGVEKLFF. The chain joins TRBV5-5 to TRBJ1-4, with D hard to call. The CDR3 has 13 amino acids. The germline CDR1 and CDR2 sequences are SGHKS and YYEKEE (reference sequence). Trimming cost V 2 bases and J 7 bases, with 9 bases left between them.

This chain links TRBV7-9 with TRBJ1-1, with 8 bases that match TRBD1. Germline CDR1 and CDR2: SEHNR and FQNEAQ (reference sequence). The CDR3 length is 17 residues. Germline trimming cut 0 bases from V and 1 base from J; bases unmatched to any gene: 7. The chain's CDR3 is CASSLAGRGRGNTEAFF. In DNA, the CDR3 is TGTGCCAGCAGCTTAGCGGGCAGGGGGCGGGGGAACACTGAAGCTTTCTTT.